The subject of this entry is one TCR beta chain. The antigen is undetermined. The CDR3 runs 15 residues. Germline-derived CDR1 and CDR2 are LNHDA and SQIVND (reference sequence). V lost 6 bases, J lost 4 bases, and 16 bases lay in between. The sample belongs to a study of cytomegalovirus exposure and HLA in healthy donors. Whole-study results and caveats: Reports indicate that TCR beta sequences accurately predicted the HLA-A and HLA-B alleles of most subjects. One later analysis reportedly identified an Asian-associated ancestry cluster that showed fewer N-insertions than the approximately 600-donor mean. Later analysis indicated greater clonal expansion among HLA-associated TCR beta chains than among equally common other chains.

60 Vbeta and 13 Jbeta primers were used in PCR. Sequencing was performed with immunoSEQ multiplex PCR; in TCRdb, only in-frame clones are kept and a portion is missing. The sample contains about 120,000 clones, 72% of which appear only once. This chain joins TRBV19 and TRBJ1-5, with D possibly matching TRBD1 (5 bases). The sample comprised PBMCs. The clonotype was recovered from a man aged 25-40 years in good health and CMV-seronegative. CDR3: CASSPRGGENQPQHF. CDR3 DNA sequence: TGTGCCAGTAGCCCCCGGGGAGGGGAGAATCAGCCCCAGCATTTT. The full variable domain, in which reference TRBV19 and TRBJ1-5 provide the parts outside the CDR3, is DGGITQSPKYLFRKEGQNVTLSCEQNLNHDAMYWYRQDPGQGLRLIYYSQIVNDFQKGDIAEGYSVSREKKESFPLTVTSAQKNPTAFYLCASSPRGGENQPQHFGDGTRLSIL.